The next 9 T cell receptor beta chains were all read from a single sample in a study of CD8 T cell repertoires and HIV-1 epitope variants (TCRdb year 2020). These TCRs are of unknown antigen specificity. The method behind the library was the immunoSEQ multiplex PCR assay. TCRdb obtained this table from immuneACCESS and retained in-frame rearrangements with V and J assigned. These tables miss some clones; where compared with another copy, unresolved V genes account for less than half of the shortfall, and the remainder is unexplained. This sample gives 5,200 or so clones in total; around 67% of them show up just once. The ten largest make up about 40% of the sample. The sequencing input was cultured CD8+ T cells derived from PBMCs. The receptors come from a male donor with HIV.

The CDR3 spells CASSLEAGLAYEQYF. In DNA, the CDR3 is TGTGCCAGCAGCTTAGAAGCCGGGCTCGCCTACGAGCAGTACTTC. This chain connects TRBV11-2 to TRBJ2-7; D is unresolved. There are 15 residues in the CDR3. The germline V gene has CDR1 SGHAT and CDR2 FQNNGV. V dropped 0 bases and J dropped 2 bases, with 11 bases sitting between them. Based on the CDR3 plus reference TRBV11-2 and TRBJ2-7, the full variable domain is EAGVAQSPRYKIIEKRQSVAFWCNPISGHATLYWYQQILGQGPKLLIQFQNNGVVDDSQLPKDRFSAERLKGVDSTLKIQPAKLEDSAVYLCASSLEAGLAYEQYFGPGTRLTVT.

This clone was recorded only once. The CDR3, as DNA: TGTGCCAGCAGTGAAGCGGGCGGCTACAATGAGCAGTTCTTC. Translated, it gives CASSEAGGYNEQFF. V gene TRBV2 combines with J gene TRBJ2-1; D unclear. Germline V gene lookup returns CDR1 SNHLY and CDR2 FYNNEI. The CDR3 extends over 14 amino acids. V was trimmed by 0 bases and J by 3 bases, leaving 6 bases between them. Combining the CDR3 with reference TRBV2 and TRBJ2-1 gives the whole variable domain EPEVTQTPSHQVTQMGQEVILRCVPISNHLYFYWYRQILGQKVEFLVSFYNNEISEKSEIFDDQFSVERPDGSNFTLKIRSTKLEDSAMYFCASSEAGGYNEQFFGPGTRLTVL.

This sequence joins TRBV19 and TRBJ2-7; possibly TRBD1 or TRBD2 for D (5 bases each). V lost 9 bases to trimming and J lost 4 bases, with 13 bases between them. Germline V CDR1 and CDR2: LNHDA, SQIVND (reference sequence). This CDR3 has 12 residues. CDR3 DNA: TGTGCCAGCGGGGCTGAACCTTACGAGCAGTACTTC. It yields the protein CASGAEPYEQYF.

The chain links TRBV15 to TRBJ1-5; 8 bases are a match to TRBD1. Trimming at V came to 0 bases and at J to 7 bases, leaving 5 bases not matched to a gene. CDR1 is LNHNV, CDR2 YYDKDF, per germline (reference sequence). The CDR3 runs to 15 residues. CDR3 region: CATSRDFTGGQPQHF. DNA of the CDR3: TGTGCCACCAGCAGAGATTTTACAGGGGGACAGCCCCAGCATTTT.

V is TRBV28 and J is TRBJ1-1; D remains unclear. The germline gives CDR1 MDHEN, CDR2 SYDVKM. There are 14 residues in the CDR3. V was shortened by 4 bases and J by 6 bases, with 15 bases between the two germline ends. The CDR3 DNA is TGTGCCAGCAGTTCCCAACAAGGCCTCCCTGAAGCTTTCTTT. It codes for CASSSQQGLPEAFF.

The rearrangement uses TRBV7-8 and TRBJ2-7; possibly TRBD2 for D (6 bases). CDR1 SGHVS and CDR2 FQNEAQ come from the germline V gene. This CDR3 contains 14 residues. The V end was cut by 5 bases, the J end by 3 bases, with 14 bases between. The CDR3 DNA sequence: TGTGCCAGCAGCCCAAGGGCGGGGCACTACGAGCAGTACTTC. Residues: CASSPRAGHYEQYF.

The chain couples TRBV9 to TRBJ1-6; 8 bases are a match to TRBD1. Germline values: CDR1 SGDLS, CDR2 YYNGEE. This CDR3 has 19 amino acids. The ends lost 0 bases at V and 7 bases at J; junction bases unmatched: 15. CDR3: CASSVDKGTGSGGNSPLHF. CDR3 nucleotides: TGTGCCAGCAGCGTAGACAAAGGGACAGGCTCTGGGGGGAATTCACCCCTCCACTTT.

V gene TRBV18 combines with J gene TRBJ1-1; D ambiguous. Germline V lookup: CDR1 KGHSH, CDR2 LQKENI. CDR3 length: 14 amino acids. With 0 bases removed from V and 4 bases from J, the gap between germline ends came to 9 bases. The CDR3 here is CASSPPSPATEAFF. In nucleotides, the CDR3 is TGTGCCAGCTCACCACCGTCCCCGGCCACTGAAGCTTTCTTT.

This clone was seen a handful of times. The genes are TRBV11-2 and TRBJ1-1, with D possibly TRBD1 on 5 matching bases. Trimming removed 10 bases at V and 4 bases at J, with 13 bases between. This CDR3 is 12 amino acids long. CDR1 is SGHAT, CDR2 FQNNGV, per germline. CDR3 DNA sequence: TGTGCCACCCAAGGGGTGGGCACTGAAGCTTTCTTT. Protein: CATQGVGTEAFF.